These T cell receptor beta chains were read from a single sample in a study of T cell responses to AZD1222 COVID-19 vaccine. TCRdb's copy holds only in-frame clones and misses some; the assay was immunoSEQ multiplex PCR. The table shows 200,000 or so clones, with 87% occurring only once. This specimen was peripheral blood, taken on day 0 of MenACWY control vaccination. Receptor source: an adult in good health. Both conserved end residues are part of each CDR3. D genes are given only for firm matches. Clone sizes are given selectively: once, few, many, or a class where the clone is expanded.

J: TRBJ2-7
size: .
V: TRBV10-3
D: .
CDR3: CAISPASREQYF
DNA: TGTGCCATCAGTCCGGCGTCGAGAGAGCAGTACTTC

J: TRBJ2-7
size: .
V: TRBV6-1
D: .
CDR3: CASSEPRGTTITYEQYF
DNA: TGTGCCAGCAGTGAACCCCGAGGGACGACCATAACCTACGAGCAGTACTTC

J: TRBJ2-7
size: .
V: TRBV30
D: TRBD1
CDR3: CAWSERTGGTYEQYF
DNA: TGTGCCTGGAGTGAGAGGACAGGGGGCACCTACGAGCAGTACTTC

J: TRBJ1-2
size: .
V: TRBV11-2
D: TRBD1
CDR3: CASSLDLRGLVYGYTF
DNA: TGTGCCAGCAGCTTAGACCTCAGGGGGCTGGTCTATGGCTACACCTTC

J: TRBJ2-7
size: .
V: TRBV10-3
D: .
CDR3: CAISAVSPTEQYF
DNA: TGTGCCATCAGCGCCGTGTCACCCACCGAGCAGTACTTC

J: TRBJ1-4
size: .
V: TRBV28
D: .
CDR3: CASSLRGLREKLFF
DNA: TGTGCCAGCAGTTTACGGGGGCTACGTGAAAAACTGTTTTTT

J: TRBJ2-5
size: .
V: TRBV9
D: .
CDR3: CASSVGSPQETQYF
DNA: TGTGCCAGCAGCGTAGGAAGTCCTCAAGAGACCCAGTACTTC

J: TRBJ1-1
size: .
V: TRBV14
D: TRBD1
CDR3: CASSQGRGQRAFF
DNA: TGTGCCAGCAGCCAAGGCAGGGGGCAAAGGGCTTTCTTT

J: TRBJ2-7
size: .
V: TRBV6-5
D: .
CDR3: CASNAGQNYEQYF
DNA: TGTGCCAGCAATGCGGGACAGAATTACGAGCAGTACTTC

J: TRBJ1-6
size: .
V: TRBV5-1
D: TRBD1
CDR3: CASSLYSGGNSPLHF
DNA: TGCGCCAGCAGCTTGTACTCAGGGGGAAATTCACCCCTCCACTTT

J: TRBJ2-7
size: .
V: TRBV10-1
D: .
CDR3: CASSDLQQYEQYF
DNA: TGCGCCAGCAGTGACCTACAACAATACGAGCAGTACTTC

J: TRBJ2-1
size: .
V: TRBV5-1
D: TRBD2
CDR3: CASSLARRALLAEDNEQFF
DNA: TGCGCCAGCAGCTTGGCCAGAAGGGCCCTCCTAGCGGAAGACAATGAGCAGTTCTTC

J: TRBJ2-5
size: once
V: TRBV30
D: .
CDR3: CACLPGGLRETQYF
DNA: TGTGCCTGCCTCCCCGGCGGCCTCAGAGAGACCCAGTACTTC

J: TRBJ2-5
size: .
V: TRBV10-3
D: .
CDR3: CAISEWQGGETQYF
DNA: TGTGCCATCAGTGAGTGGCAGGGGGGGGAGACCCAGTACTTC

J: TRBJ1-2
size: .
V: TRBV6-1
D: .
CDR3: CASSEARYGYTF
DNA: TGTGCCAGCAGTGAAGCTCGCTATGGCTACACCTTC

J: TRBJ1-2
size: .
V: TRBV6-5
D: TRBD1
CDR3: CAGTGQGNGYTF
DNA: TGTGCCGGGACAGGGCAGGGGAATGGCTACACCTTC

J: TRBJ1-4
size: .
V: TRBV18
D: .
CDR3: CASSRSENEKLFF
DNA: TGTGCCAGCTCACGGTCGGAGAATGAAAAACTGTTTTTT

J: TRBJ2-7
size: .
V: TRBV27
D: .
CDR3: CASRGPYEQYF
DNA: TGTGCCAGCAGGGGGCCCTACGAGCAGTACTTC

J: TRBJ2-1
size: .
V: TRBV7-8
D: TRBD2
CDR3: CASSPSGRAGWSYNEQFF
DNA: TGTGCCAGCAGTCCTAGCGGGAGGGCCGGGTGGTCCTACAATGAGCAGTTCTTC

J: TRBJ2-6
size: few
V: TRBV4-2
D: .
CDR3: CASSQVLETGANVLTF
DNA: TGTGCCAGCAGCCAAGTATTAGAGACTGGGGCCAACGTCCTGACTTTC

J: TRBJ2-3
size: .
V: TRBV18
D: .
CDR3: CASSPQTRISTDTQYF
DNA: TGTGCCAGCTCACCTCAAACTAGGATAAGCACAGATACGCAGTATTTT

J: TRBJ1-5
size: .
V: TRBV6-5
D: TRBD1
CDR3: CASSYDRGQQPQHF
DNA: TGTGCCAGCAGTTATGACAGGGGGCAACAGCCCCAGCATTTT

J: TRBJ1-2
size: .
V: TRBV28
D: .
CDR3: CASLGRARYGYTF
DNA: TGTGCCAGCTTAGGCAGGGCGAGGTATGGCTACACCTTC

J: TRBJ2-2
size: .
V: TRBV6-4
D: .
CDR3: CASSSGAGAGELFF
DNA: TGTGCCAGCAGCTCAGGTGCGGGCGCCGGGGAGCTGTTTTTT

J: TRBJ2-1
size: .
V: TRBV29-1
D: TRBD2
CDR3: CSVELRGGVNEQFF
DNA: TGCAGCGTTGAACTACGCGGGGGGGTCAATGAGCAGTTCTTC

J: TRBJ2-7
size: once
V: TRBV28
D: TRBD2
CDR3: CASSFPAGGAHEQYF
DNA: TGTGCCAGCAGTTTTCCGGCGGGGGGGGCCCACGAGCAGTACTTC

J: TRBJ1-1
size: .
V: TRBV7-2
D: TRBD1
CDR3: CASSWGQFNTEAFF
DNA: TGTGCCAGCAGCTGGGGACAGTTTAACACTGAAGCTTTCTTT

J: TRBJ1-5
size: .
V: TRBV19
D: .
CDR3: CASSMAGGNQPQHF
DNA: TGTGCCAGTAGCATGGCAGGGGGCAATCAGCCCCAGCATTTT

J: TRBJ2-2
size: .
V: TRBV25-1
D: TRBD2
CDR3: CASSRSGTLGELFF
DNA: TGTGCCAGCAGCAGAAGCGGGACTCTCGGGGAGCTGTTTTTT

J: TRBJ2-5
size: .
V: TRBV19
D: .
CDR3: CASSIDRSRTQYF
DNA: TGTGCCAGTAGTATCGACAGGTCAAGGACCCAGTACTTC

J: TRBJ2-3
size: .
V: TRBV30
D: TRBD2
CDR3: CAWTPGLRTDTQYF
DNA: TGTGCCTGGACACCGGGACTACGCACAGATACGCAGTATTTT